This TCR beta chain was found in a study of T cell responses to AZD1222 COVID-19 vaccine. Produced via immunoSEQ multiplex PCR; TCRdb's table is partial and in-frame only. The repertoire consists of tens of thousands of clones, with 70% to 90% occurring once and the leading ten covering 11% to 15%. V was clipped by 6 bases and J by 2 bases, with 16 bases between them. The CDR3 spans 15 residues. Germline CDR1 MNHEY, CDR2 SVGAGI. Sequencing used peripheral blood, obtained 28 days after the second AZD1222 dose. This TCR was recovered from an adult who received the AZD1222 COVID-19 vaccine. The chain couples TRBV6-5 to TRBJ1-2; D perhaps matches TRBD1 (5 bases). As DNA, the CDR3 is TGTGCCAGCAGATTATCGGGACTCTCCAACTATGGCTACACCTTC. Encoded protein: CASRLSGLSNYGYTF.